The 20 T cell receptor beta chains below all came from one sample that was sequenced in a study of shared clonotypes between healthy human individuals. The protocol was immunoSEQ multiplex PCR, while the TCRdb copy is restricted to in-frame clones and leaves out a portion. The sample lists 2.3 million or so clones; 80% to 95% were seen once. The sample was naive CD4+ T cells from PBMCs. Described subset: CD45RA+ positively selected. These receptors all stem from a man between 18 and 35 years old in good health. Some clones in this sample may be carry-over from other donors' samples.

The rearrangement uses TRBV5-1 and TRBJ1-1; D gene ambiguous. The germline CDR1 and CDR2 sequences are SGHRS and YFSETQ. This CDR3 has 13 residues. The V gene lost 4 bases and the J gene lost 3 bases, with 10 bases spanning the gap. The CDR3: CASSPARDTEAFF. The CDR3, as DNA: TGCGCCAGCAGCCCGGCACGAGACACTGAAGCTTTCTTT.

The J gene is TRBJ2-4, the V gene TRBV30, with 9 nucleotides matching TRBD1. V dropped 3 bases and J dropped 0; count of bases not matched to a gene: 3. Germline V lookup: CDR1 GTSNPN, CDR2 SVGIG (reference sequence). This CDR3 region has 15 residues. As DNA, the CDR3 is TGTGCCTGGAGGGGGGACAGGGTAGCCAAAAACATTCAGTACTTC. Translated: CAWRGDRVAKNIQYF.

V and J are TRBV7-2 and TRBJ1-2; D call uncertain. The length of the CDR3 is 15 residues. The germline CDR1 and CDR2 sequences are SGHTA and FQGNSA. Trimming removed 1 base at V and 7 bases at J, with 16 bases between. In DNA form, the CDR3 reads TGTGCCAGCAGCTTAGGGGGTGGGAGGGTCTCTGGCTACACCTTC. It specifies CASSLGGGRVSGYTF.

Here the CDR3 DNA reads TGTGCCAGCAGCGTAGAAGGGTACGAAGATACGCAGTATTTT. Protein product: CASSVEGYEDTQYF. The V call is TRBV9, the J call TRBJ2-3; D remains ambiguous. Germline V lookup: CDR1 SGDLS, CDR2 YYNGEE. The CDR3 runs 14 residues. V was clipped by 0 bases and J by 5 bases, with 10 bases between them.

The chain has TRBV4-2 and TRBJ2-5, with TRBD1 identical over 7 bases. CDR3 length: 17 amino acids. Germline CDR1 and CDR2: LGHNA and YNFKEQ. J gave up 2 bases and V 0 bases, and 9 bases lay outside the gene matches. The CDR3 region is CASSQEGWGQQQETQYF. Written as DNA, the CDR3 is TGTGCCAGCAGCCAAGAGGGGTGGGGACAGCAGCAAGAGACCCAGTACTTC.

The chain is built from TRBV5-1 and TRBJ2-7; D is undetermined. The CDR3 extends over 14 amino acids. Trimming removed 4 bases from V and 0 bases from J, with 11 bases in between. CDR1 SGHRS and CDR2 YFSETQ come from the germline V gene. As DNA, the CDR3 is TGCGCCAGCAGCGTTTCTGAGCCCTCCTACGAGCAGTACTTC. This sequence encodes CASSVSEPSYEQYF.

V gene TRBV7-3 combines with J gene TRBJ2-3, with D possibly being TRBD1 or TRBD2 (5 bases each). Germline CDR1 SGHTA, CDR2 FQGTGA. The CDR3 is 15 residues long. V was shortened by 5 bases and J by 0 bases, with 12 bases between the two germline ends. DNA for the CDR3: TGTGCCAGCAGCGCCTGGGGGACCAGCACAGATACGCAGTATTTT. It specifies CASSAWGTSTDTQYF.

The CDR3 here is CASSYRSGLNNEQFF. The CDR3 bases are TGTGCCAGCAGCTACAGGAGTGGACTCAACAATGAGCAGTTCTTC. V gene TRBV7-3 combines with J gene TRBJ2-1; D possibly uses TRBD1 or TRBD2 (5 bases each). Per germline, CDR1 SGHTA and CDR2 FQGTGA. The V end was cut by 4 bases, the J end by 5 bases, with 15 bases between. The CDR3 length is 15 residues.

This chain links TRBV5-1 with TRBJ2-5; 7 nucleotides line up with TRBD2. Germline V gene lookup returns CDR1 SGHRS and CDR2 YFSETQ. With V trimmed by 0 bases and J by 5 bases, 10 bases remained unmatched. The CDR3 has 16 residues. The CDR3 coding sequence is TGCGCCAGCAGCTTGGCCCCTTCCGGGGGGAGTGAGACCCAGTACTTC. It is translated as CASSLAPSGGSETQYF. Variable domain in full (rest from reference TRBV5-1 and TRBJ2-5): KAGVTQTPRYLIKTRGQQVTLSCSPISGHRSVSWYQQTPGQGLQFLFEYFSETQRNKGNFPGRFSGRQFSNSRSEMNVSTLELGDSALYLCASSLAPSGGSETQYFGPGTRLLVL.

The J gene is TRBJ1-2, the V gene TRBV29-1; 7 bases fit TRBD1. The CDR3 consists of 15 residues. Trimming at V came to 5 bases and at J to 5 bases, leaving 14 bases not matched to a gene. Germline V gene lookup returns CDR1 SQVTM and CDR2 ANQGSEA. The CDR3 spells CSVLPTGVRRYGYTF. CDR3 in DNA: TGCAGCGTTTTACCCACAGGGGTCAGGCGGTATGGCTACACCTTC. Drawing the rest from reference TRBV29-1 and TRBJ1-2, the complete variable domain is SAVISQKPSRDICQRGTSLTIQCQVDSQVTMMFWYRQQPGQSLTLIATANQGSEATYESGFVIDKFPISRPNLTFSTLTVSNMSPEDSSIYLCSVLPTGVRRYGYTFGSGTRLTVV.

This clone appeared once. The rearrangement links TRBV19 to TRBJ2-7; 7 bases line up with TRBD1. The trim removed 4 bases at V and 5 bases at J, leaving 8 bases unmatched. Germline loops: CDR1 LNHDA, CDR2 SQIVND (reference sequence). The CDR3 length is 14 residues. The CDR3 bases are TGTGCCAGTAGTAAAGGACAGGTTCCCCACGAGCAGTACTTC. It codes for CASSKGQVPHEQYF.

The gene calls are TRBV27 and TRBJ2-7; D perhaps matches TRBD2 (5 bases). The V end was cut by 5 bases, the J end by 0 bases, with 23 bases between. This CDR3 contains 18 residues. Germline V gene lookup returns CDR1 MNHEY and CDR2 SMNVEV (reference sequence). The CDR3 region has the DNA TGTGCCAGCAGTCCCCACTACCCTACTAGGGCCAGCTCCTACGAGCAGTACTTC. This encodes CASSPHYPTRASSYEQYF.

The chain has TRBV10-3 and TRBJ1-5; 8 bases align to TRBD1. The CDR3 sequence is 14 residues long. Germline-derived CDR1 and CDR2 are ENHRY and SYGVKD. V was pared by 3 bases and J by 4 bases, with 2 bases of the junction left unmatched. CDR3 coding DNA: TGTGCCATCAGTGACAGGGGGCTAAATCAGCCCCAGCATTTT. It translates to CAISDRGLNQPQHF.

Comments on this clone: This specimen includes other DNA sequences encoding the same CDR3. V usage is TRBV5-1 and J usage is TRBJ2-3; 10 bases agree with TRBD2. V dropped 0 bases and J dropped 4; count of bases not matched to a gene: 5. CDR3 length equals 16 residues. Germline V CDR1 and CDR2: SGHRS, YFSETQ. The CDR3 region has the DNA TGCGCCAGCAGCTTGGCCGCGCTAGCGGGAGCAGATACGCAGTATTTT. Amino acids: CASSLAALAGADTQYF.

J is TRBJ1-3 and V is TRBV7-2; TRBD1 might be the D (6 bases). The CDR3 is made up of 16 amino acids. Germline assignment: CDR1 SGHTA and CDR2 FQGNSA. The V and J ends lost 1 base and 1 base respectively, with 11 bases between them. The CDR3 coding sequence is TGTGCCAGCAGCTTAGTCGGGGGGCAATCTGGAAACACCATATATTTT. Translation: CASSLVGGQSGNTIYF.

This chain joins TRBV28 and TRBJ2-7; D not resolved. V lost 1 base, J lost 3 bases, and 13 bases lay in between. CDR1 is MDHEN, CDR2 SYDVKM, per germline. The CDR3 is made up of 15 amino acids. The CDR3 DNA reads TGTGCCAGCAGTTTATTGGGTAGTACCCTCTACGAGCAGTACTTC. Its translation: CASSLLGSTLYEQYF.

The chain recombines TRBV5-1 with TRBJ1-1; 12 nucleotides line up with TRBD1. V lost 4 bases to trimming and J lost 0 bases; unmatched junction nucleotides: 7. The CDR3 runs to 17 residues. Germline V gene data show CDR1 as SGHRS and CDR2 as YFSETQ. The CDR3 here is CASSPGTGGPVNTEAFF. The CDR3 DNA reads as TGCGCCAGCAGCCCCGGGACAGGGGGCCCAGTGAACACTGAAGCTTTCTTT.

This chain links TRBV27 with TRBJ1-3; D call uncertain. The CDR3 contains 13 residues. Germline CDR1 and CDR2: MNHEY and SMNVEV (reference sequence). Between the trimmed V and J ends, which lost 8 bases and 0 bases, there was a span of 8 bases. CDR3 DNA: TGTGCCAGCCGCGGGAACTCTGGAAACACCATATATTTT. This encodes CASRGNSGNTIYF.

The chain is built from TRBV11-2 and TRBJ2-7; the match to TRBD1 covers 9 bases. Losses at the gene ends were 5 bases for V and 5 bases for J; bases not matched to a gene: 7. Germline lookup yields CDR1 SGHAT and CDR2 FQNNGV. This CDR3 contains 14 residues. The CDR3 is CASSNRDRVDEQYF. In nucleotides, the CDR3 is TGTGCCAGCAGCAACCGGGACAGGGTCGACGAGCAGTACTTC.

This chain uses TRBV9 with TRBJ2-7; 9 nucleotides align to TRBD2. The CDR3 extends over 15 amino acids. Germline CDR1 reads SGDLS; CDR2 reads YYNGEE. V was pared by 0 bases and J by 6 bases, with 7 bases of the junction left unmatched. The CDR3: CASSVVAGGPVEQYF. The CDR3 nucleotides are TGTGCCAGCAGCGTAGTGGCGGGAGGGCCTGTCGAGCAGTACTTC.